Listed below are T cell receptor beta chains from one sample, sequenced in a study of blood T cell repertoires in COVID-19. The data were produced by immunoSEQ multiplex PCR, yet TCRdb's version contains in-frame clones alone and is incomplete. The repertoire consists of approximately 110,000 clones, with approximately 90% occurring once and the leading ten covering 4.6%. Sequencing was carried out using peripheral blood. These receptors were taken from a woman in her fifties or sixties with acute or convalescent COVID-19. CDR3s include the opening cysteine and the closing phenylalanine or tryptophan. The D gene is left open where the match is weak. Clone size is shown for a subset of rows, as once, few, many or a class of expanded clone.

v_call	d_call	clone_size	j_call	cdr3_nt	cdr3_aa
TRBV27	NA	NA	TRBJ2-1	TGTGCCAGCAGTTTAGTCGAGCCATCAGGTTTCAATGAGCAGTTCTTC	CASSLVEPSGFNEQFF
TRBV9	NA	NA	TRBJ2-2	TGTGCCAGCAGCGTGCGGCAGTCGAACACCGGGGAGCTGTTTTTT	CASSVRQSNTGELFF
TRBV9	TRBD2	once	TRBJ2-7	TGTGCCAGCAGCGTAGCTGGGCAAGACGCGGGAGGGCAGTACTTC	CASSVAGQDAGGQYF
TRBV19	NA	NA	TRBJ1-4	TGTGCCAGTAGTATATTCGGGGGAGGGGATGAAAAACTGTTTTTT	CASSIFGGGDEKLFF
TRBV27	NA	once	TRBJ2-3	TGTGCCAGCAGTTTATTGAAAACTACTAGCACAGATACGCAGTATTTT	CASSLLKTTSTDTQYF
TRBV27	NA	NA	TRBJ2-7	TGTGCCAGCAGTTTATCAGGCGCCCAGACTGAGCAGTACTTC	CASSLSGAQTEQYF
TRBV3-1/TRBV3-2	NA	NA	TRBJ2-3	TGTGCCAGCAGCCCCCGGGAGCGGGCGACAGATACGCAGTATTTT	CASSPRERATDTQYF
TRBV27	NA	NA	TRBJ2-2	TGTGCCAGCAGTTTTAGTTTGCGACTAGCGAACACCGGGGAGCTGTTTTTT	CASSFSLRLANTGELFF
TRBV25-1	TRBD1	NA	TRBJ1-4	TGTGCCAGCAGTGCCCGGACAGGGGGAAATGAAAAACTGTTTTTT	CASSARTGGNEKLFF
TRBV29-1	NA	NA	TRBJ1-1	TGCAGCGTTGATTTCTCTGCTGAAGCTTTCTTT	CSVDFSAEAFF
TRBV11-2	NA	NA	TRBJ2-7	TGTGCCAGCAGCTTAGGACTATTCTACGAGCAGTACTTC	CASSLGLFYEQYF
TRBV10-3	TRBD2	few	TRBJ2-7	TGTGCCATCGCGGGAGACCGCTACGAGCAGTACTTC	CAIAGDRYEQYF
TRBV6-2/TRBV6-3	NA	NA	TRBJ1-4	TGTGCCAGCAGTACCCTGCGGGGGACCAATAATGAAAAACTGTTTTTT	CASSTLRGTNNEKLFF
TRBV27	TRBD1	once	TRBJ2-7	TGTGCCAGCAGTTTATCAAGGCGAGGGACAGGGGGCCCCTACGAGCAGTACTTC	CASSLSRRGTGGPYEQYF
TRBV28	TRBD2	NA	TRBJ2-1	TGTGCCAGCATTTCTGAAACCCTGGCTAGCGGGAAAAGAAGGAATGAGCAGTTCTTC	CASISETLASGKRRNEQFF
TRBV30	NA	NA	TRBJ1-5	TGTGCCTGGAGTGTAAAAGGGAGTCAGCCCCAGCATTTT	CAWSVKGSQPQHF
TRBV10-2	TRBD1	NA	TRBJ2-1	TGCGCCAGCAGCTCTCATTCAGGGGGAGATGAGCAGTTCTTC	CASSSHSGGDEQFF
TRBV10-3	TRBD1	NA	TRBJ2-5	TGTGCCATCAGTGAGGACAGGGGGCGAGCGGAGACCCAGTACTTC	CAISEDRGRAETQYF
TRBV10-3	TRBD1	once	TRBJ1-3	TGTGCCATCAGATCCACAGGGGGCTTTGGAAACACCATATATTTT	CAIRSTGGFGNTIYF
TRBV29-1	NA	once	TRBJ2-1	TGCAGCGTTGAAGAAGGTACAGGGTCATTTCGTTACAATGAGCAGTTCTTC	CSVEEGTGSFRYNEQFF
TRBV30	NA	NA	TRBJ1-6	TGTGCCTGGATGGCTGCCTATAATTCACCCCTCCACTTT	CAWMAAYNSPLHF
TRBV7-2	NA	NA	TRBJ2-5	TGTGCCAGCAGCCTCGGGGTAGGGGAGACCCAGTACTTC	CASSLGVGETQYF
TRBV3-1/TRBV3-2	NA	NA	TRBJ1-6	TGTGCCAGCAGCCAATATGGGAGCCTGGGCCTCCACTTT	CASSQYGSLGLHF
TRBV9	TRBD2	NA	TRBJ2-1	TGTGCCAGCAGCGTAGGGACTAGCGGGGGAGGCAATGAGCAGTTCTTC	CASSVGTSGGGNEQFF
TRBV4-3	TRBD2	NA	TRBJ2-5	TGCGCCAGCAGCCGGACTAGCGGGAGTGAGACCCAGTACTTC	CASSRTSGSETQYF
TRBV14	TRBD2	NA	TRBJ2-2	TGTGCCAGCAGCCCCTCAGGACTAGCGGGGGGGCCCGGGGAGCTGTTTTTT	CASSPSGLAGGPGELFF
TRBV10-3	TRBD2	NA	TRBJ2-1	TGTGCCATCAGCTCCACTAGCGGGGGGGCTTATGAGCAGTTCTTC	CAISSTSGGAYEQFF
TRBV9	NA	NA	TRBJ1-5	TGTGCCAGCAGCGCGGGGGGGGAGAGCAATCAGCCCCAGCATTTT	CASSAGGESNQPQHF